Listed here are 19 T cell receptor beta chains from one sample, sequenced in a study of blood T cell repertoires in COVID-19. Method: immunoSEQ multiplex PCR; TCRdb's copy keeps in-frame clones and lacks some. The sample consists of 50,000 or so clones, more than 70% of them appearing once. Sequencing input: peripheral blood. These receptors originate from a man between 35 and 55 years old with active COVID-19.

This chain joins TRBV25-1 and TRBJ1-2; D is uncertain. The CDR3 loop spans 17 amino acids. Per germline, CDR1 MGHDK and CDR2 SYGVNS. With 3 bases removed from V and 0 bases from J, the gap between germline ends came to 17 bases. The CDR3, as DNA: TGTGCCAGCAGTGACCCCGGGGAGGGCCACGCTAACTATGGCTACACCTTC. Protein sequence: CASSDPGEGHANYGYTF.

The chain recombines TRBV29-1 with TRBJ2-1, with 10 bases aligning to TRBD2. Trimming cost V 0 bases and J 4 bases; bases outside gene matches: 12. Germline V gene sequence: CDR1 SQVTM, CDR2 ANQGSEA. This CDR3 is built from 18 residues. The CDR3, as DNA: TGCAGCGTTGAAGAGGCCGTACCGGGACTAGCGTTATACAATGAGCAGTTCTTC. Amino acids: CSVEEAVPGLALYNEQFF.

The chain's CDR3 is CASSLARGEQYF. The CDR3 nucleotides read TGTGCCAGCAGTTTAGCCCGGGGAGAGCAGTACTTC. This rearrangement joins TRBV12-3 or TRBV12-4 to TRBJ2-7; a possible D gene is TRBD2 (5 bases). The CDR3 length is 12 residues. The germline V and J ends were trimmed by 0 bases and 7 bases, with 7 bases remaining between them.

The rearrangement links TRBV19 to TRBJ1-2; 11 nucleotides align to TRBD1. V was clipped by 5 bases and J by 7 bases; unmatched bases: 6. CDR1 is LNHDA and CDR2 is SQIVND in the germline V gene (reference sequence). This CDR3 is 14 amino acids long. This CDR3 is CASSPRTGGSGYTF. As DNA, the CDR3 is TGTGCCAGTAGTCCCCGGACAGGGGGCTCTGGCTACACCTTC. Together with reference TRBV19 and TRBJ1-2, the CDR3 gives the full variable domain: DGGITQSPKYLFRKEGQNVTLSCEQNLNHDAMYWYRQDPGQGLRLIYYSQIVNDFQKGDIAEGYSVSREKKESFPLTVTSAQKNPTAFYLCASSPRTGGSGYTFGSGTRLTVV.

This clone was detected only a few times. J is TRBJ2-7 and V is TRBV10-3, with 10 bases that match TRBD2. Germline-derived CDR1 and CDR2 are ENHRY and SYGVKD. This CDR3 region has 14 residues. Unmatched junction bases numbered 2, after V lost 0 bases and J lost 6 bases. In nucleotides, the CDR3 is TGTGCCATCAGTGAGTCAAGGACTAGCGGCGAGCAGTACTTC. Its protein product is CAISESRTSGEQYF.

The rearrangement links TRBV5-6 to TRBJ2-7; the D gene is possibly TRBD2 (6 bases). The CDR3 runs 14 residues. Between the trimmed V and J ends, which lost 0 bases and 5 bases, there was a span of 12 bases. Germline V gene lookup returns CDR1 SGHDT and CDR2 YYEEEE. CDR3 loop: CASSLGSGGNEQYF. CDR3 sequence (DNA): TGTGCCAGCAGCTTGGGGTCCGGGGGAAACGAGCAGTACTTC.

The genes are TRBV6-5 and TRBJ2-7; D possibly corresponds to TRBD1 (6 bases). This CDR3 spans 15 amino acids. Germline assignment: CDR1 MNHEY and CDR2 SVGAGI. Between the trimmed V and J ends, which lost 2 bases and 1 base, there was a span of 12 bases. The chain's CDR3 is CASSYTRTASYEQYF. The CDR3 DNA sequence: TGTGCCAGCAGTTACACAAGGACAGCTTCCTACGAGCAGTACTTC.

The chain links TRBV5-4 to TRBJ1-4; D gene unclear. CDR3 length: 15 residues. CDR1 and CDR2 (germline): SGHNT, YYREEE (reference sequence). The V gene lost 0 bases and the J gene lost 7 bases, with 13 bases spanning the gap. The DNA of the CDR3 is TGTGCCAGCAGCTTGGACACAAAACGTGGTGAAAAACTGTTTTTT. Amino acid sequence: CASSLDTKRGEKLFF.

J is TRBJ1-6 and V is TRBV27; a possible D gene is TRBD1 (5 bases). Germline CDR1 and CDR2: MNHEY and SMNVEV (reference sequence). CDR3 length equals 16 residues. Trimming cost V 2 bases and J 4 bases, with 12 bases left between them. CDR3 sequence reads: CASSLRGGGYNSPLHF. CDR3 DNA: TGTGCCAGCAGTTTACGGGGGGGAGGGTATAATTCACCCCTCCACTTT.

V and J are TRBV25-1 and TRBJ2-1; possible D gene TRBD2, 5 bases. V was clipped by 7 bases and J by 6 bases, with 19 bases between them. The germline CDR1 and CDR2 sequences are MGHDK and SYGVNS. This CDR3 comprises 15 residues. CDR3 nucleotides: TGTGCCAGCACCCAAGGTACTCGGGGTGGCAATGAGCAGTTCTTC. It specifies CASTQGTRGGNEQFF.

The J gene is TRBJ1-1, the V gene TRBV7-6; 8 positions match TRBD1. V shed 4 bases, J shed 5 bases, and the junction held 6 bases outside the gene matches. Germline-derived CDR1 and CDR2 are SGHVS and FNYEAQ. The CDR3 is 14 amino acids. The CDR3 DNA reads as TGTGCCAGCAGCTCCCAGGGGGCTGGAACTGAAGCTTTCTTT. This gives the protein CASSSQGAGTEAFF. The full variable domain, rest sourced from reference TRBV7-6 and TRBJ1-1, is GAGVSQSPRYKVTKRGQDVALRCDPISGHVSLYWYRQALGQGPEFLTYFNYEAQQDKSGLPNDRFSAERPEGSISTLTIQRTEQRDSAMYRCASSSQGAGTEAFFGQGTRLTVV.

This sequence joins TRBV5-1 and TRBJ1-4; TRBD1 aligns across 8 bases. The ends lost 0 bases at V and 8 bases at J; junction bases unmatched: 6. Germline V CDR1 and CDR2: SGHRS, YFSETQ. The CDR3 is 15 amino acids. This CDR3 reads CASSLEGQGGEKLFF. The DNA of the CDR3 is TGCGCCAGCAGCTTGGAAGGACAGGGAGGAGAAAAACTGTTTTTT.

The V gene is TRBV5-5, the J gene TRBJ2-3, with TRBD2 matching over 11 bases. V dropped 4 bases and J dropped 0; count of bases not matched to a gene: 4. CDR3 length equals 16 residues. The germline V gene has CDR1 SGHKS and CDR2 YYEKEE (reference sequence). The CDR3 bases are TGTGCCAGCAGCCCCTGGACTAGCGGGAGCACAGATACGCAGTATTTT. Translating gives CASSPWTSGSTDTQYF.

The V call is TRBV11-2, the J call TRBJ2-7; D is perhaps TRBD2 (6 bases). V was shortened by 5 bases and J by 7 bases, with 18 bases between the two germline ends. Germline-derived CDR1 and CDR2 are SGHAT and FQNNGV. The CDR3 has 14 amino acids. The CDR3 spells CASSRLGGVTEQYF. The CDR3 DNA is TGTGCCAGCAGCCGTCTGGGGGGAGTAACTGAGCAGTACTTC.

The chain links TRBV3-1 (or the pseudogene TRBV3-2) to TRBJ1-1; no clear D. V lost 1 base, J lost 1 base, and 7 bases lay in between. Germline V gene sequence: CDR1 LGHDT, CDR2 YNNKEL (reference sequence). CDR3 length: 14 residues. CDR3 protein: CASSQGHPNTEAFF. The CDR3, as DNA: TGTGCCAGCAGCCAAGGACACCCGAACACTGAAGCTTTCTTT.

This clone was counted only a few times. This chain joins TRBV6-2 or TRBV6-3 and TRBJ1-1, with D unresolved. Per germline, CDR1 MNHEY and CDR2 SVGEGT. The ends were cut back, 6 bases at V and 6 bases at J, with 11 bases in the middle. CDR3 length equals 12 residues. The CDR3: CASSPRGPEAFF. Here the CDR3 DNA reads TGTGCCAGCAGCCCCCGAGGCCCTGAAGCTTTCTTT.

The gene calls are TRBV19 and TRBJ2-3; 8 nucleotides align to TRBD1. Germline assignment: CDR1 LNHDA and CDR2 SQIVND (reference sequence). CDR3 length: 16 residues. J lost 0 bases, V lost 5 bases, and 7 bases had no gene match. The CDR3 nucleotides read TGTGCCAGTAGTTCACTGACAGGGGCCAGCACAGATACGCAGTATTTT. This codes for CASSSLTGASTDTQYF.

The table lists this clone with a count of one. This chain links TRBV27 with TRBJ2-1, with 9 bases aligning to TRBD2. Germline trimming cut 1 base from V and 5 bases from J; bases unmatched to any gene: 12. This CDR3 is built from 18 residues. Per germline, CDR1 MNHEY and CDR2 SMNVEV (reference sequence). The chain's CDR3 is CASSLWRLAGPDNNEQFF. Here the CDR3 DNA reads TGTGCCAGCAGTTTATGGAGGCTAGCGGGACCAGACAACAATGAGCAGTTCTTC.

The genes are TRBV6-2 or TRBV6-3 and TRBJ1-2, with no clear D. The CDR3 has 12 residues. Trimming took 2 bases from V and 4 from J, leaving 5 bases between them. The germline gives CDR1 MNHEY, CDR2 SVGEGT. CDR3 nucleotides: TGTGCCAGCAGTTACACAGTCTATGGCTACACCTTC. As protein: CASSYTVYGYTF.